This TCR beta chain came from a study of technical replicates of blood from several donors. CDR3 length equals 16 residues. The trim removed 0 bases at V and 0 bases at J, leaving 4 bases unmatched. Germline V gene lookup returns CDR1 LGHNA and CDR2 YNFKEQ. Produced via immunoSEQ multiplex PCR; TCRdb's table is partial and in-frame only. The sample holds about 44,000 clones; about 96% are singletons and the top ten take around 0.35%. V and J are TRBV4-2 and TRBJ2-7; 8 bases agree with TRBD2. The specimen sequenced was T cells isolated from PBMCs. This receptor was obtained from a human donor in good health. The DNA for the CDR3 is TGTGCCAGCAGCCAAGACAGCGGGAGAGGCTCCTACGAGCAGTACTTC. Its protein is CASSQDSGRGSYEQYF.